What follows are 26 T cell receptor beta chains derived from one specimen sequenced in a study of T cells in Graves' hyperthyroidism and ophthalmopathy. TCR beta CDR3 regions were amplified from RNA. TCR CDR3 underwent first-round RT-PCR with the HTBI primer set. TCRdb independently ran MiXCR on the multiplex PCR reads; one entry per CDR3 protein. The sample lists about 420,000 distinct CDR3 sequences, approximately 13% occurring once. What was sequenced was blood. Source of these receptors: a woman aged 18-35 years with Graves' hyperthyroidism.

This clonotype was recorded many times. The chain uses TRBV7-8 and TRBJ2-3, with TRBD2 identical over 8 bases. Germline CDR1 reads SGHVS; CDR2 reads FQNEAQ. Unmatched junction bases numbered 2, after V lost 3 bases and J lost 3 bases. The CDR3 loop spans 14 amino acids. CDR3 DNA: TGTGCCAGCAGCTTTGCGGGGGGAACAGATACGCAGTATTTT. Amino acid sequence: CASSFAGGTDTQYF.

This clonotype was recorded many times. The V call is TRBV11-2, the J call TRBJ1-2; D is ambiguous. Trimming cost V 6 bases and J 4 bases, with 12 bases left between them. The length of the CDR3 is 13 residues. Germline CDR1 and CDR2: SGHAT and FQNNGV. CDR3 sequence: CASRGWGSYGYTF. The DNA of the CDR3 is TGTGCCAGCAGAGGTTGGGGAAGCTATGGCTACACCTTC. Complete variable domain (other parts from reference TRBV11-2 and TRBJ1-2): EAGVAQSPRYKIIEKRQSVAFWCNPISGHATLYWYQQILGQGPKLLIQFQNNGVVDDSQLPKDRFSAERLKGVDSTLKIQPAKLEDSAVYLCASRGWGSYGYTFGSGTRLTVV.

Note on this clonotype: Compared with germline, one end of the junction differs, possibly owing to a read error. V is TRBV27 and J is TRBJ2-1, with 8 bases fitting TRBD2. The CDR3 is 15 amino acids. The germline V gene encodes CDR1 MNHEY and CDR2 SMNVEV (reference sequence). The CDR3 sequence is CASSEPSGPYNVQFF. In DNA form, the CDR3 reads TGTGCCAGCAGTGAGCCTAGCGGGCCGTACAATGTGCAGTTCTTC.

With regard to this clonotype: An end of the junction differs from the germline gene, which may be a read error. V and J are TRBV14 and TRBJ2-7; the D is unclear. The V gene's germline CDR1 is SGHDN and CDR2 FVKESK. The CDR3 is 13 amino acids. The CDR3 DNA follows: TGTGCCGGCAGCCCGGGCGCGCGATACGAGCAGTACTTC. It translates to CAGSPGARYEQYF.

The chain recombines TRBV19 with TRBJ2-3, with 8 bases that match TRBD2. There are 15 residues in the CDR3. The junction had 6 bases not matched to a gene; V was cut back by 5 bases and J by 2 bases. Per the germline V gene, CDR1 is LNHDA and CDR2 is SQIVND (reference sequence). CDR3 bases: TGTGCCAGTAGTCAACTAGCGGCTACCACAGATACGCAGTATTTT. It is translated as CASSQLAATTDTQYF.

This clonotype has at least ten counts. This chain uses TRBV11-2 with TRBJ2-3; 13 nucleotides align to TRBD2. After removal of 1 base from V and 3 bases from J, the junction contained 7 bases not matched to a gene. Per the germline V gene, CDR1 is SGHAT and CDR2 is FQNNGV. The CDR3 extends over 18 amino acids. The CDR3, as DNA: TGTGCCAGCAGCTTAGCCCTACTAGCGGGAGGGAGGACAGATACGCAGTATTTT. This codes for CASSLALLAGGRTDTQYF.

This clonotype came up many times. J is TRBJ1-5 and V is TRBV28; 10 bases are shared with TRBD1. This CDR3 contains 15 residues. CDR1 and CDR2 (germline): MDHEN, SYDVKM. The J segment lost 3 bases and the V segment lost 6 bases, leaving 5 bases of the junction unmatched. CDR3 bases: TGTGCCAGCAGACCGACAGGGGGCAACAATCAGCCCCAGCATTTT. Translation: CASRPTGGNNQPQHF.

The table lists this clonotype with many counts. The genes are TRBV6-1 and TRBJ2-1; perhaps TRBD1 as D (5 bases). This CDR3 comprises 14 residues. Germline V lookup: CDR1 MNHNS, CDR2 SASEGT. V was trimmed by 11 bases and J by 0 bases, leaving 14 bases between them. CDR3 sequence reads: CAGAPGDSYNEQFF. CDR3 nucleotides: TGTGCCGGGGCTCCGGGCGACTCCTACAATGAGCAGTTCTTC.

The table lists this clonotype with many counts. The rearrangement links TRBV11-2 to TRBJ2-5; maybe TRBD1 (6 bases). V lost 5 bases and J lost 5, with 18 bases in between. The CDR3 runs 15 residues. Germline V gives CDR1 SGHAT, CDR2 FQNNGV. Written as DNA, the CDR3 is TGTGCCAGCAGCCCCCGGTGGCAGGGGATGGAGACCCAGTACTTC. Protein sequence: CASSPRWQGMETQYF.

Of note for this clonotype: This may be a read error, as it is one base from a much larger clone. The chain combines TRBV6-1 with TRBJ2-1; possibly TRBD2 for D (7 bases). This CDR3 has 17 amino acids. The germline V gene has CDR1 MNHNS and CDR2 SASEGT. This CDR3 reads CTSSERGGRNSYNEQFF. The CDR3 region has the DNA TGTACCAGCAGTGAAAGGGGGGGGCGGAACTCCTACAATGAGCAGTTCTTC.

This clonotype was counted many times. CDR3 region: CASSLLRGMNTEAFF. The CDR3 bases are TGTGCCAGCAGCCTCCTGAGAGGGATGAACACTGAAGCTTTCTTT. V gene TRBV28 combines with J gene TRBJ1-1, with unresolved D. Trimming cost V 6 bases and J 0 bases, with 14 bases left between them. The CDR3 runs to 15 residues. CDR1 is MDHEN and CDR2 is SYDVKM in the germline V gene.

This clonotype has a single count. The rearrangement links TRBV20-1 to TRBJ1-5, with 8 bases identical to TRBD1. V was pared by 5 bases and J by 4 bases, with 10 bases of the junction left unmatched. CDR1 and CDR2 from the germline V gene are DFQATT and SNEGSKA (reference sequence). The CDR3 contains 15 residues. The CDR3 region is CSAGQGSDRNQPQHF. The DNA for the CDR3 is TGCAGTGCTGGACAGGGATCAGATAGGAATCAGCCCCAGCATTTT.

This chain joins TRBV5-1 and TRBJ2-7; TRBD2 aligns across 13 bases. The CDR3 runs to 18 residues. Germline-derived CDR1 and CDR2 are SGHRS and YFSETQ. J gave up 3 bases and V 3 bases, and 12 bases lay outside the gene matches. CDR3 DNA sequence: TGCGCCAGCAGCTCGACTCTACTAGCGGGAGGGGATAACTACGAGCAGTACTTC. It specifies CASSSTLLAGGDNYEQYF.

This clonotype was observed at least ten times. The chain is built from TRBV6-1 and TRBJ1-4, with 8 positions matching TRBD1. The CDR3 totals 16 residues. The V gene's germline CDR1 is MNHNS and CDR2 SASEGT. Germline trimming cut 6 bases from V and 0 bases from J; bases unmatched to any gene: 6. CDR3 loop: CASRGTGFATNEKLFF. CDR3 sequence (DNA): TGTGCCAGCAGGGGGACAGGTTTTGCAACTAATGAAAAACTGTTTTTT.

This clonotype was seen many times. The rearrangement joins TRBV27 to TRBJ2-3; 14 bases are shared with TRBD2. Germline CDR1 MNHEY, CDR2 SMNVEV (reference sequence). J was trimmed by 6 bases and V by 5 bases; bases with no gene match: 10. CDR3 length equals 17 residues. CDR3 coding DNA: TGTGCCAGCAGTCCACCGGCGACTAGCGGGAGGGCGGATACGCAGTATTTT. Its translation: CASSPPATSGRADTQYF.

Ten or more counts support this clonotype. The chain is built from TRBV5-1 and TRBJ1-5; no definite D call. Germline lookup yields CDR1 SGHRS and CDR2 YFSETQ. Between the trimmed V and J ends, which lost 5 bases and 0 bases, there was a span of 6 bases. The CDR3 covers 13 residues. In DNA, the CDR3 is TGCGCCAGCAGGCAAGATAGCAATCAGCCCCAGCATTTT. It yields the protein CASRQDSNQPQHF.

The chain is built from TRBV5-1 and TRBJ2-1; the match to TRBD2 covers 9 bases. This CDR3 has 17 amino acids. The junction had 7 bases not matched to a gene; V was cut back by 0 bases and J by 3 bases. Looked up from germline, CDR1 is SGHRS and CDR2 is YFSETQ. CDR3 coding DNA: TGCGCCAGCAGCTTGGAAGGCGGGACTAGCAGCTACAATGAGCAGTTCTTC. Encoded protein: CASSLEGGTSSYNEQFF.

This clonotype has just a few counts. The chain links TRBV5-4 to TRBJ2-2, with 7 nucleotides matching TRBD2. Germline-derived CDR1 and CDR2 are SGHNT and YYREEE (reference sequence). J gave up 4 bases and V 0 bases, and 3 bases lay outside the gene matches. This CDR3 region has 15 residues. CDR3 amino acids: CASSLAGEGTGELFF. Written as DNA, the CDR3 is TGTGCCAGCAGCTTGGCCGGGGAGGGCACCGGGGAGCTGTTTTTT.

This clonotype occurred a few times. The CDR3, as DNA: TGCGCCAGCAGCCGACAGACACAAGAGACCCAGTACTTC. Protein: CASSRQTQETQYF. This chain uses TRBV5-1 with TRBJ2-5; D is perhaps TRBD1 (5 bases). V dropped 4 bases and J dropped 2 bases, with 9 bases sitting between them. This CDR3 contains 13 residues. CDR1 is SGHRS, CDR2 YFSETQ, per germline. Combining the CDR3 with reference TRBV5-1 and TRBJ2-5 gives the whole variable domain KAGVTQTPRYLIKTRGQQVTLSCSPISGHRSVSWYQQTPGQGLQFLFEYFSETQRNKGNFPGRFSGRQFSNSRSEMNVSTLELGDSALYLCASSRQTQETQYFGPGTRLLVL.

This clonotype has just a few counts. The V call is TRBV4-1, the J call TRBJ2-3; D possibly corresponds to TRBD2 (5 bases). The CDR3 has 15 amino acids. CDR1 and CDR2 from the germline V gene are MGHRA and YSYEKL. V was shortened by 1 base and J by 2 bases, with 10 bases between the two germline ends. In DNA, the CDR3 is TGCGCCAGCAGCCAAGTGAGCGGACTCACAGATACGCAGTATTTT. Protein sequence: CASSQVSGLTDTQYF.

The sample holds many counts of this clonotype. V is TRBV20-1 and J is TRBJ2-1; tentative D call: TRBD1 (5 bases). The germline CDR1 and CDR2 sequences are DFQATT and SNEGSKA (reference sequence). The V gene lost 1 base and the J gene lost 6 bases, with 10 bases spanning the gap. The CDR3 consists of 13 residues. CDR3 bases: TGCAGTGCTAGAGCCCAGGGAATCAATGAGCAGTTCTTC. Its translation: CSARAQGINEQFF.

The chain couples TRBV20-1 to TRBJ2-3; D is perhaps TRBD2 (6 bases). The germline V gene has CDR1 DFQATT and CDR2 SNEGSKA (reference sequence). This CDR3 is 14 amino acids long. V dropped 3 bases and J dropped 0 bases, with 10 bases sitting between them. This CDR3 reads CSASSGTSTDTQYF. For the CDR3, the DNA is TGCAGTGCTAGTAGCGGTACTAGCACAGATACGCAGTATTTT.

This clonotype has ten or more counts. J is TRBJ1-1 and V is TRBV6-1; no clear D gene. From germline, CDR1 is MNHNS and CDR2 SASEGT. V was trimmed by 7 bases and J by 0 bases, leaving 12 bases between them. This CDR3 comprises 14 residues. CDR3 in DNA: TGTGCCAGCACACTCATGGCGGTGAACACTGAAGCTTTCTTT. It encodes CASTLMAVNTEAFF.

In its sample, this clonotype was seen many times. CDR3 sequence: CASSFPLIKSTVDTGELFF. Written as DNA, the CDR3 is TGTGCCAGCAGTTTCCCACTCATCAAGTCAACGGTGGACACCGGGGAGCTGTTTTTT. The V gene is TRBV28, the J gene TRBJ2-2; D is unresolved. V was clipped by 3 bases and J by 3 bases, with 23 bases between them. This CDR3 spans 19 amino acids. Germline V gene sequence: CDR1 MDHEN, CDR2 SYDVKM.

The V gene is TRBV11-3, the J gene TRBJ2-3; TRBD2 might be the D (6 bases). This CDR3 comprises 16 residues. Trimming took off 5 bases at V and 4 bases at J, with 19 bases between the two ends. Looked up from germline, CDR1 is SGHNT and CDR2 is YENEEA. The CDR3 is CASSPTAGSGADTQYF. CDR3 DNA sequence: TGTGCCAGCAGCCCGACAGCCGGGAGTGGAGCAGATACGCAGTATTTT.

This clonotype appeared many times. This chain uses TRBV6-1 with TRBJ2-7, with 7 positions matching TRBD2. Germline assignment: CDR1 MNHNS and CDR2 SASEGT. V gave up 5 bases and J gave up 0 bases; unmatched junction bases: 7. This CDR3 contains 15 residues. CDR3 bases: TGTGCCAGCAGTCCAAAAGCGGGACCCTCCTACGAGCAGTACTTC. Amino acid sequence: CASSPKAGPSYEQYF.